This TCR beta chain was identified during a study of shared clonotypes between healthy human individuals. Study-level points and caveats: Expectations were that clonotype sharing among donors would be affected by sequencing depth. Sampling used blood alone; tissue repertoires probably differ.

The assay was immunoSEQ multiplex PCR, and TCRdb's table has in-frame clones only and misses some. The repertoire holds about 2 million clones, with about 95% as singletons. Remarks on this clone: The antigen remains undetermined. The identical CDR3 is also encoded by other nucleotide sequences in the sample.

CD45RO-negative cells were positively selected for CCR7, leaving out terminally differentiated effector memory CD45RA+ cells. Trimming stripped 3 bases from V and 1 base from J, with 6 bases between. CDR3 length: 13 amino acids. Germline-derived CDR1 and CDR2 are MNHEY and SMNVEV (reference sequence). The V call is TRBV27, the J call TRBJ1-1; D unresolved. Specimen: naive CD8+ T cells sorted from blood. The clonotype originates from a man younger than 35 in good health. The CDR3, as DNA: TGTGCCAGCAGTTTCGGCGCGAACACTGAAGCTTTCTTT. Amino acids: CASSFGANTEAFF.